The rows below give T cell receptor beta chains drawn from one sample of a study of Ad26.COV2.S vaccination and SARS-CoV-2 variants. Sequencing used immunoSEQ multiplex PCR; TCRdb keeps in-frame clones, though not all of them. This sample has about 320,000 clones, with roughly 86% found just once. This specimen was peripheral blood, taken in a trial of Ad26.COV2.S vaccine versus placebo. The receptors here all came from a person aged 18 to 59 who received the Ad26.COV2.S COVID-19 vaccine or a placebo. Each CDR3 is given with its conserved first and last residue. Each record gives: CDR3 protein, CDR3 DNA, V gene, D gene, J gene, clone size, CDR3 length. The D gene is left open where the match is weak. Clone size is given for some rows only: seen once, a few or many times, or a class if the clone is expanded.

cdr3_aa: CASSFSTGELFF; cdr3_nt: TGCGCCAGCAGCTTCAGCACCGGGGAGCTGTTTTTT; v_call: TRBV5-1; d_call: NA; j_call: TRBJ2-2; clone_size: NA; cdr3_length: 12
cdr3_aa: CASTRTGSLPPLHF; cdr3_nt: TGTGCCAGTACCCGGACTGGATCCCTCCCGCCCCTCCACTTT; v_call: TRBV19; d_call: NA; j_call: TRBJ1-6; clone_size: NA; cdr3_length: 14
cdr3_aa: CAWSGIRAPVYGYTF; cdr3_nt: TGTGCCTGGAGTGGCATCCGGGCCCCCGTCTATGGCTACACCTTC; v_call: TRBV30; d_call: NA; j_call: TRBJ1-2; clone_size: NA; cdr3_length: 15
cdr3_aa: CASSVAPGQGAVEKLFF; cdr3_nt: TGTGCCAGCAGCGTGGCCCCCGGACAGGGGGCGGTTGAAAAACTGTTTTTT; v_call: TRBV9; d_call: TRBD1; j_call: TRBJ1-4; clone_size: NA; cdr3_length: 17
cdr3_aa: CASSEPGQGQETQYF; cdr3_nt: TGCGCCAGCAGTGAGCCAGGACAGGGCCAAGAGACCCAGTACTTC; v_call: TRBV10-1; d_call: TRBD1; j_call: TRBJ2-5; clone_size: NA; cdr3_length: 15
cdr3_aa: CASTGDMNTEAFF; cdr3_nt: TGTGCCAGCACAGGGGATATGAACACTGAAGCTTTCTTT; v_call: TRBV2; d_call: NA; j_call: TRBJ1-1; clone_size: NA; cdr3_length: 13
cdr3_aa: CASSSRRGNNYGYTF; cdr3_nt: TGTGCCAGCAGCTCTCGACGGGGGAATAACTATGGCTACACCTTC; v_call: TRBV5-6; d_call: NA; j_call: TRBJ1-2; clone_size: few; cdr3_length: 15
cdr3_aa: CASSFYVHARGKWREQYF; cdr3_nt: TGTGCCAGCAGCTTTTACGTCCACGCGCGGGGGAAGTGGAGGGAGCAGTACTTC; v_call: TRBV5-8; d_call: TRBD2; j_call: TRBJ2-7; clone_size: NA; cdr3_length: 18
cdr3_aa: CASSAKGTGKLFF; cdr3_nt: TGTGCCAGTAGTGCCAAGGGTACTGGAAAACTGTTTTTT; v_call: TRBV19; d_call: NA; j_call: TRBJ1-4; clone_size: NA; cdr3_length: 13
cdr3_aa: CASSLVRGVTEAFF; cdr3_nt: TGCGCCAGCAGCTTGGTACGGGGCGTCACTGAAGCTTTCTTT; v_call: TRBV5-1; d_call: NA; j_call: TRBJ1-1; clone_size: NA; cdr3_length: 14
cdr3_aa: CASGRDRGSGANVLTF; cdr3_nt: TGTGCCAGCGGCCGGGACAGGGGCTCTGGGGCCAACGTCCTGACTTTC; v_call: TRBV9; d_call: TRBD1; j_call: TRBJ2-6; clone_size: NA; cdr3_length: 16
cdr3_aa: CASKRQMNTEAFF; cdr3_nt: TGTGCCAGTAAGCGACAGATGAACACTGAAGCTTTCTTT; v_call: TRBV19; d_call: NA; j_call: TRBJ1-1; clone_size: NA; cdr3_length: 13
cdr3_aa: CASSIRTAFNQPQHF; cdr3_nt: TGTGCCAGTAGTATAAGGACAGCCTTCAATCAGCCCCAGCATTTT; v_call: TRBV19; d_call: NA; j_call: TRBJ1-5; clone_size: many; cdr3_length: 15
cdr3_aa: CASSYQFQETQYF; cdr3_nt: TGTGCCAGCAGTTACCAGTTCCAAGAGACCCAGTACTTC; v_call: TRBV6-5; d_call: NA; j_call: TRBJ2-5; clone_size: NA; cdr3_length: 13
cdr3_aa: CASSLRQGFTGELFF; cdr3_nt: TGCGCCAGCAGCTTGCGTCAGGGGTTCACCGGGGAGCTGTTTTTT; v_call: TRBV5-1; d_call: NA; j_call: TRBJ2-2; clone_size: NA; cdr3_length: 15
cdr3_aa: CASSLGGRGAVGNTIYF; cdr3_nt: TGTGCCAGCAGCTTGGGTGGCAGGGGGGCCGTTGGAAACACCATATATTTT; v_call: TRBV5-4; d_call: TRBD1; j_call: TRBJ1-3; clone_size: NA; cdr3_length: 17
cdr3_aa: CASSLGTWDRSSYEQYF; cdr3_nt: TGTGCCAGCAGCCTGGGAACGTGGGACAGGAGCTCCTACGAGCAGTACTTC; v_call: TRBV7-9; d_call: TRBD1; j_call: TRBJ2-7; clone_size: NA; cdr3_length: 17
cdr3_aa: CASSSLGWNTEAFF; cdr3_nt: TGTGCCAGCAGCTCGCTCGGGTGGAACACTGAAGCTTTCTTT; v_call: TRBV7-8; d_call: NA; j_call: TRBJ1-1; clone_size: NA; cdr3_length: 14
cdr3_aa: CASSQGGTGGYTF; cdr3_nt: TGCGCCAGCAGCCAGGGCGGGACAGGGGGCTACACCTTC; v_call: TRBV5-1; d_call: TRBD1; j_call: TRBJ1-2; clone_size: NA; cdr3_length: 13
cdr3_aa: CASSEKRSGTGYGYTF; cdr3_nt: TGTGCCAGCAGTGAGAAACGCTCCGGGACAGGGTATGGCTACACCTTC; v_call: TRBV6-1; d_call: TRBD1; j_call: TRBJ1-2; clone_size: once; cdr3_length: 16
cdr3_aa: CASSRGSGVRGSPLHF; cdr3_nt: TGCGCCAGCAGCAGGGGGTCAGGGGTACGGGGATCACCCCTCCACTTT; v_call: TRBV4-3; d_call: NA; j_call: TRBJ1-6; clone_size: once; cdr3_length: 16
cdr3_aa: CASSALRLSNNEQFF; cdr3_nt: TGTGCCAGCAGCGCTTTGAGACTGTCAAACAATGAGCAGTTCTTC; v_call: TRBV7-2; d_call: NA; j_call: TRBJ2-1; clone_size: NA; cdr3_length: 15
cdr3_aa: CASSHQNAWAGGINEQFF; cdr3_nt: TGTGCCAGCAGCCACCAGAACGCTTGGGCGGGGGGGATTAATGAGCAGTTCTTC; v_call: TRBV3-1/TRBV3-2; d_call: TRBD2; j_call: TRBJ2-1; clone_size: NA; cdr3_length: 18
cdr3_aa: CASSRDRVSPLHF; cdr3_nt: TGTGCCAGCAGCCGGGACAGGGTATCTCCTCTCCACTTT; v_call: TRBV5-4; d_call: TRBD1; j_call: TRBJ1-6; clone_size: few; cdr3_length: 13
cdr3_aa: CASSQGQGADTEAFF; cdr3_nt: TGTGCCAGCAGCCAAGGACAGGGGGCCGACACTGAAGCTTTCTTT; v_call: TRBV3-1/TRBV3-2; d_call: TRBD1; j_call: TRBJ1-1; clone_size: few; cdr3_length: 15
cdr3_aa: CASSQGPRGNTIYF; cdr3_nt: TGTGCCAGCAGCCAAGGCCCGAGGGGAAACACCATATATTTT; v_call: TRBV3-1/TRBV3-2; d_call: NA; j_call: TRBJ1-3; clone_size: NA; cdr3_length: 14
cdr3_aa: CAIRDGLPITGELFF; cdr3_nt: TGTGCCATCAGGGACGGACTTCCCATCACCGGGGAGCTGTTTTTT; v_call: TRBV10-3; d_call: NA; j_call: TRBJ2-2; clone_size: once; cdr3_length: 15
cdr3_aa: CATSRARREAQYF; cdr3_nt: TGTGCCACCAGCCGGGCGCGGAGGGAGGCCCAGTACTTC; v_call: TRBV15; d_call: NA; j_call: TRBJ2-5; clone_size: NA; cdr3_length: 13
cdr3_aa: CASSQDPGQPQHF; cdr3_nt: TGCGCCAGCAGCCAAGATCCCGGTCAGCCCCAGCATTTT; v_call: TRBV4-1; d_call: NA; j_call: TRBJ1-5; clone_size: NA; cdr3_length: 13
cdr3_aa: CASSREYEQYF; cdr3_nt: TGTGCCAGCAGTCGAGAATACGAGCAGTACTTC; v_call: TRBV2; d_call: NA; j_call: TRBJ2-7; clone_size: NA; cdr3_length: 11
cdr3_aa: CASSLSPSDYGYTF; cdr3_nt: TGTGCCAGCAGCCTGTCTCCTTCGGACTATGGCTACACCTTC; v_call: TRBV2; d_call: NA; j_call: TRBJ1-2; clone_size: once; cdr3_length: 14
cdr3_aa: CASSSQAQYEQYF; cdr3_nt: TGTGCCAGCAGCTCCCAAGCTCAATACGAGCAGTACTTC; v_call: TRBV5-4; d_call: NA; j_call: TRBJ2-7; clone_size: NA; cdr3_length: 13
cdr3_aa: CASSQDSRGNTEAFF; cdr3_nt: TGTGCCAGCAGCCAAGATAGCAGGGGGAACACTGAAGCTTTCTTT; v_call: TRBV3-1/TRBV3-2; d_call: NA; j_call: TRBJ1-1; clone_size: NA; cdr3_length: 15
cdr3_aa: CASSQNRVSYGYTF; cdr3_nt: TGTGCCAGCAGTCAAAACAGGGTTTCCTATGGCTACACCTTC; v_call: TRBV2; d_call: NA; j_call: TRBJ1-2; clone_size: NA; cdr3_length: 14
cdr3_aa: CASSLVKETQYF; cdr3_nt: TGTGCCAGCAGCTTGGTCAAAGAGACCCAGTACTTC; v_call: TRBV5-6; d_call: NA; j_call: TRBJ2-5; clone_size: NA; cdr3_length: 12
cdr3_aa: CASSLGETQNTEAFF; cdr3_nt: TGTGCCAGCAGCCTGGGAGAGACCCAGAACACTGAAGCTTTCTTT; v_call: TRBV4-2; d_call: NA; j_call: TRBJ1-1; clone_size: NA; cdr3_length: 15
cdr3_aa: CASRGGLRLGTKNNEQFF; cdr3_nt: TGCGCCAGCAGAGGGGGACTACGATTGGGAACGAAGAACAATGAGCAGTTCTTC; v_call: TRBV5-1; d_call: NA; j_call: TRBJ2-1; clone_size: NA; cdr3_length: 18
cdr3_aa: CASTRNGGFSYNEQFF; cdr3_nt: TGTGCCAGCACTCGCAATGGGGGCTTCTCCTACAATGAGCAGTTCTTC; v_call: TRBV27; d_call: NA; j_call: TRBJ2-1; clone_size: NA; cdr3_length: 16
cdr3_aa: CASSFRADSVSTDTQYF; cdr3_nt: TGTGCCAGCAGCTTCCGCGCGGACAGCGTTAGCACAGATACGCAGTATTTT; v_call: TRBV4-2; d_call: NA; j_call: TRBJ2-3; clone_size: once; cdr3_length: 17
cdr3_aa: CASSLRGRPNEKLFF; cdr3_nt: TGTGCCAGCAGCTTAAGGGGCAGACCTAATGAAAAACTGTTTTTT; v_call: TRBV7-2; d_call: NA; j_call: TRBJ1-4; clone_size: NA; cdr3_length: 15
cdr3_aa: CASSYSRDSEETQYF; cdr3_nt: TGTGCCAGCAGTTACTCAAGGGACAGCGAAGAGACCCAGTACTTC; v_call: TRBV6-6; d_call: TRBD1; j_call: TRBJ2-5; clone_size: NA; cdr3_length: 15
cdr3_aa: CASSPGGAQYF; cdr3_nt: TGTGCCAGCAGCCCCGGGGGGGCCCAGTACTTC; v_call: TRBV12-3/TRBV12-4; d_call: TRBD2; j_call: TRBJ2-5; clone_size: NA; cdr3_length: 11
cdr3_aa: CASSEGLAGSYEQYF; cdr3_nt: TGTGCCAGCAGTGAAGGACTAGCGGGGTCCTACGAGCAGTACTTC; v_call: TRBV6-1; d_call: TRBD2; j_call: TRBJ2-7; clone_size: NA; cdr3_length: 15
cdr3_aa: CSAGFVEAFF; cdr3_nt: TGCAGTGCCGGGTTTGTTGAAGCTTTCTTT; v_call: TRBV20-1; d_call: NA; j_call: TRBJ1-1; clone_size: NA; cdr3_length: 10
cdr3_aa: CASSEWQGPFF; cdr3_nt: TGTGCCAGCAGTGAGTGGCAGGGTCCTTTCTTT; v_call: TRBV2; d_call: NA; j_call: TRBJ1-1; clone_size: few; cdr3_length: 11
cdr3_aa: CASSVTDTQYF; cdr3_nt: TGTGCCAGCAGTGTCACAGATACGCAGTATTTT; v_call: TRBV12-3/TRBV12-4; d_call: NA; j_call: TRBJ2-3; clone_size: NA; cdr3_length: 11
cdr3_aa: CASSYWTRGEDNEQFF; cdr3_nt: TGTGCCAGCAGTTACTGGACTCGCGGGGAGGACAATGAGCAGTTCTTC; v_call: TRBV6-5; d_call: NA; j_call: TRBJ2-1; clone_size: NA; cdr3_length: 16
cdr3_aa: CASSEAGRLNTGELFF; cdr3_nt: TGTGCCAGCAGCGAAGCAGGGAGGCTTAACACCGGGGAGCTGTTTTTT; v_call: TRBV7-6; d_call: NA; j_call: TRBJ2-2; clone_size: few; cdr3_length: 16
cdr3_aa: CAWSPSGVRTGELFF; cdr3_nt: TGTGCCTGGAGTCCTAGCGGGGTTCGGACCGGGGAGCTGTTTTTT; v_call: TRBV30; d_call: TRBD2; j_call: TRBJ2-2; clone_size: few; cdr3_length: 15
cdr3_aa: CASRYSDSPKNEQYF; cdr3_nt: TGCGCCAGCCGATACTCGGACAGTCCTAAAAACGAGCAGTACTTC; v_call: TRBV5-1; d_call: NA; j_call: TRBJ2-7; clone_size: once; cdr3_length: 15
cdr3_aa: CASSIDRGPYNEQFF; cdr3_nt: TGTGCCAGTAGTATCGATAGGGGACCCTACAATGAGCAGTTCTTC; v_call: TRBV19; d_call: NA; j_call: TRBJ2-1; clone_size: once; cdr3_length: 15
cdr3_aa: CAIGERGTDNEYF; cdr3_nt: TGTGCCATCGGTGAGCGGGGGACGGATAATGAGTATTTT; v_call: TRBV10-3; d_call: TRBD2; j_call: TRBJ2-3; clone_size: NA; cdr3_length: 13
cdr3_aa: CASSVGGRGNYNEQFF; cdr3_nt: TGTGCCAGCAGCGTGGGAGGGCGGGGGAATTACAATGAGCAGTTCTTC; v_call: TRBV9; d_call: TRBD2; j_call: TRBJ2-1; clone_size: NA; cdr3_length: 16
cdr3_aa: CASSKSTDTQYF; cdr3_nt: TGTGCCAGCAGCAAGAGCACAGATACGCAGTATTTT; v_call: TRBV7-8; d_call: NA; j_call: TRBJ2-3; clone_size: NA; cdr3_length: 12
cdr3_aa: CAISLQGGDNEQFF; cdr3_nt: TGTGCCATCAGCCTACAGGGGGGTGACAATGAGCAGTTCTTC; v_call: TRBV10-3; d_call: TRBD1; j_call: TRBJ2-1; clone_size: NA; cdr3_length: 14
cdr3_aa: CASIGQGLSYEQYF; cdr3_nt: TGTGCCAGCATTGGGCAGGGGCTTTCCTACGAGCAGTACTTC; v_call: TRBV2; d_call: NA; j_call: TRBJ2-7; clone_size: NA; cdr3_length: 14
cdr3_aa: CASNSVGYNSPLHF; cdr3_nt: TGTGCCAGTAACAGCGTGGGCTATAATTCACCCCTCCACTTT; v_call: TRBV19; d_call: NA; j_call: TRBJ1-6; clone_size: NA; cdr3_length: 14